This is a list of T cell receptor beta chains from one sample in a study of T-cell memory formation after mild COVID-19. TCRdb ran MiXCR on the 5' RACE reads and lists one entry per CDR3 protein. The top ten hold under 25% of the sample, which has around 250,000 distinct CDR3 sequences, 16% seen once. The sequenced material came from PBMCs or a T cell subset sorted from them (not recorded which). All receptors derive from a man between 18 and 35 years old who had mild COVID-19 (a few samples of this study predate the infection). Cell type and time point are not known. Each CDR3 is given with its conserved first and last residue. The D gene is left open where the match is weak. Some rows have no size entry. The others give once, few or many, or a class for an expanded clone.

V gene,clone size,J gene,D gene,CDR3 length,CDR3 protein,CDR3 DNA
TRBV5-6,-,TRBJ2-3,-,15,CASSAPIGIADTQYF,TGTGCCAGCAGCGCGCCGATCGGGATAGCAGATACGCAGTATTTT
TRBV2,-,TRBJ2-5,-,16,CASRRGQHSNQETQYF,TGTGCCAGCAGGAGAGGTCAACACTCTAATCAAGAGACCCAGTACTTC
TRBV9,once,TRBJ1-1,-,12,CASSVGGGEAFF,TGTGCCAGCAGCGTAGGCGGAGGAGAAGCTTTCTTT
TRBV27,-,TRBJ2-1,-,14,CASSQGPSYNEQFF,TGTGCCAGCAGCCAGGGCCCGTCCTACAATGAGCAGTTCTTC
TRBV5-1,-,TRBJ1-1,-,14,CASTFGGGGTEAFF,TGCGCCAGCACCTTCGGGGGGGGTGGCACTGAAGCTTTCTTT
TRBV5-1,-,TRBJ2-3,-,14,CASSRQGFADTQYF,TGCGCCAGCAGCAGGCAGGGGTTTGCAGATACGCAGTATTTT
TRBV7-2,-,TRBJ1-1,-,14,CASSSWTGGTEAFF,TGTGCCAGCAGCTCCTGGACGGGAGGAACTGAAGCTTTCTTT
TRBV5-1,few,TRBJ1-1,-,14,CASSSGDMNTEAFF,TGCGCCAGCAGCTCAGGGGATATGAACACTGAAGCTTTCTTT
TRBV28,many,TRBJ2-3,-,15,CASSWASEFTDTQYF,TGTGCCAGCAGTTGGGCTAGCGAGTTCACAGATACGCAGTATTTT
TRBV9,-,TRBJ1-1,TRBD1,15,CASSALRDRGAEAFF,TGTGCCAGCAGCGCTCTCAGGGACAGGGGCGCTGAAGCTTTCTTT
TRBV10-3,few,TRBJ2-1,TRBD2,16,CAISQYTTSGGDEQFF,TGTGCCATCAGTCAATACACAACTAGCGGGGGGGATGAGCAGTTCTTC
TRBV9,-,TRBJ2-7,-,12,CASSPSFYEQYF,TGTGCCAGCAGCCCAAGCTTCTACGAGCAGTACTTC
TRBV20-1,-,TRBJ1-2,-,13,CSATSGDNYGYTF,TGCAGTGCTACCTCGGGCGATAACTATGGCTACACCTTC
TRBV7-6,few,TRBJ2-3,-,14,CASSPSGPRDTQYF,TGTGCCAGCAGCCCCTCCGGACCGAGAGATACGCAGTATTTT
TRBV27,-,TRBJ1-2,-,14,CASSFSREVYGYTF,TGTGCCAGCAGTTTTAGCAGGGAAGTCTATGGCTACACCTTC
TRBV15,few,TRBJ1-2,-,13,CATSRDRVYGYTF,TGTGCCACCAGCAGAGACAGAGTCTATGGCTACACCTTC
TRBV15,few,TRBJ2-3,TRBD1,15,CATSRAGTGTDTQYF,TGTGCCACCAGCAGAGCAGGGACAGGCACAGATACGCAGTATTTT
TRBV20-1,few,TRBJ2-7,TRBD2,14,CSAGKSGAIYEQYF,TGCAGTGCTGGTAAAAGCGGGGCGATCTACGAGCAGTACTTC
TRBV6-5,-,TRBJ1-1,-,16,CASSYGGPGLDTEAFF,TGTGCCAGCAGTTACGGGGGGCCGGGATTAGACACTGAAGCTTTCTTT
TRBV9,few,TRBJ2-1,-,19,CASSPRLWNTGPILHEQFF,TGTGCCAGCAGCCCCCGTTTGTGGAATACAGGGCCCATCTTGCATGAGCAGTTCTTC
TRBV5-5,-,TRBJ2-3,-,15,CASSLGNAGQNTQYF,TGTGCCAGCAGCTTGGGCAACGCGGGGCAAAATACGCAGTATTTT
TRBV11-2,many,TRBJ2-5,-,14,CASSLELAQETQYF,TGTGCCAGCAGCTTGGAACTAGCACAAGAGACCCAGTACTTC
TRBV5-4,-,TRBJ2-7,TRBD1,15,CASIDMTGYFYEQYF,TGTGCCAGCATCGATATGACAGGGTACTTCTACGAGCAGTACTTC
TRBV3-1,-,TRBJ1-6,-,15,CASSQGTDYNSPLHF,TGTGCCAGCAGCCAAGGGACAGACTATAATTCACCCCTCCACTTT
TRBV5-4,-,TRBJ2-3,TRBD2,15,CASRFSGGATDTQYF,TGTGCCAGCAGATTTAGCGGGGGAGCCACAGATACGCAGTATTTT
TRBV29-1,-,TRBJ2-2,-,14,CSVEVEGATGELFF,TGCAGCGTTGAGGTGGAGGGGGCGACCGGGGAGCTGTTTTTT
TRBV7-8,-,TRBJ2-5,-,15,CASSFLDGAGETQYF,TGTGCCAGCAGCTTCCTAGACGGGGCGGGGGAGACCCAGTACTTC
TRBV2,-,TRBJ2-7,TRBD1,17,CASRVIDRGQRGYEQYF,TGTGCCAGCAGGGTTATCGACAGGGGGCAACGGGGCTACGAGCAGTACTTC
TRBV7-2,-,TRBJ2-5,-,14,CASSTVLRKETQYF,TGTGCCAGCAGCACCGTTCTGCGAAAAGAGACCCAGTACTTC
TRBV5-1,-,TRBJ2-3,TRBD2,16,CASSWTSGGAPDTQYF,TGCGCCAGCAGCTGGACTAGCGGGGGGGCCCCAGATACGCAGTATTTT